This is a list of T cell receptor beta chains from one sample in a study of T cells after yellow fever vaccination. MiXCR, applied by TCRdb to the 5' RACE reads, yields one record per CDR3 protein. The profile shows 450,000 to 650,000 distinct CDR3 sequences, about 14% of them singletons. Source: PBMCs, taken on the day of the yellow fever booster vaccination. These receptor sequences come from a young man who received the YFV17D yellow fever vaccine. Each CDR3 is given with its conserved first and last residue. Not every row has a clone size; where given, it reads once, few, many or a size class.

clone_size,v_call,j_call,cdr3_aa
few,TRBV6-5,TRBJ2-1,CASSYLAESSYNEQFF
NA,TRBV7-8,TRBJ1-1,CASSFRLGMNTEAFF
NA,TRBV20-1,TRBJ2-5,CSARRGGETQYF
few,TRBV21-1,TRBJ2-1,CATRNEQFF
NA,TRBV7-9,TRBJ2-1,CASSLRRDEQFF
few,TRBV19,TRBJ2-5,CASSIGRVETQYF
NA,TRBV3-1,TRBJ1-6,CASSPGPRNSPLHF
few,TRBV29-1,TRBJ2-7,CSVRDGAYEQYF
few,TRBV7-2,TRBJ2-1,CASSLAGGINNEQFF
NA,TRBV30,TRBJ1-3,CAWGHSGGNTIYF
NA,TRBV7-2,TRBJ2-1,CASSLNFVKFF
NA,TRBV9,TRBJ2-5,CASSVATGLLQETQYF
few,TRBV12-3/TRBV12-4,TRBJ2-1,CASIPTSGSSYNEQFF
many,TRBV20-1,TRBJ2-2,CSARAGNTGELFF
many,TRBV6-5,TRBJ2-1,CASSYEGTGQASDNEQFF
NA,TRBV5-4,TRBJ2-2,CASSLEIAGTGELFF
NA,TRBV3-1,TRBJ2-7,CASSYGRASGHYEQYF
few,TRBV5-1,TRBJ2-7,CASSGGQRYEQYF
few,TRBV6-2/TRBV6-3,TRBJ1-1,CATKRRTGTGGRDGAFF
few,TRBV7-2,TRBJ2-2,CASSMYGRNTGELFF